This T cell receptor beta chain was identified during a study of response to subunit inactivated influenza vaccine. In TCRdb, the RT-PCR reads were re-called with MiXCR into one record per CDR3 protein. The profile shows approximately 700,000 distinct CDR3 sequences, 15% to 19% of them singletons. Germline loops: CDR1 SQVTM, CDR2 ANQGSEA. V lost 5 bases and J lost 9; bases outside the gene matches: 12. This CDR3 comprises 13 residues. This clonotype occurred a few times. The gene calls are TRBV29-1 and TRBJ2-7; TRBD2 aligns across 8 bases. This clonotype was sampled from a man aged 50-59 years who received an inactivated influenza vaccine. Sample: PBMCs from blood, taken about 11 days after vaccination. CDR3 in DNA: TGCAGCGTTACAACCGGGAGGGGGAGTTGGCAGTACTTC. Translated, it gives CSVTTGRGSWQYF.